This record looks at one TCR beta chain sequence and its context. Unique molecular identifiers were used in preparing the TCRbeta library. TCRdb redid the calling of the PCR reads with MiXCR, one entry per CDR3 protein. Here the sample spans just over 350,000 distinct CDR3 sequences, about an eighth being singletons. Germline V gives CDR1 DFQATT, CDR2 SNEGSKA (reference sequence). This CDR3 has 14 amino acids. V lost 5 bases and J lost 3; bases outside the gene matches: 6. The sample belongs to a study of T-cell reconstitution after alpha-beta-depleted transplantation in children. The chain joins TRBV20-1 to TRBJ2-1; 8 bases are a match to TRBD2. This TCR came from a human donor who donated a stem cell graft to a child with Fanconi anemia. Sample: PBMCs, taken from the stem cell graft. CDR3 in DNA: TGCAGTGCTGGGGTAGCGGGGAACTACAATGAGCAGTTCTTC. This gives the protein CSAGVAGNYNEQFF.